This is a list of T cell receptor beta chains from one sample in a study of T cell responses to AZD1222 COVID-19 vaccine. Clones were sequenced by immunoSEQ multiplex PCR, and TCRdb holds only the in-frame ones, with some missing. The table lists some 150,000 clones, less than 95% of them singletons. The source material was peripheral blood, sampled on day 0 of AZD1222 vaccination. The source is an adult in good health. Each CDR3 is given with its conserved first and last residue. Fields, in order: clone size, D gene, J gene, V gene, CDR3 protein, CDR3 DNA. The D gene is left open where the match is weak. Size is stated for part of the rows, as once, few or many counts, or as a class when the clone is expanded.

. TRBD1 TRBJ2-7 TRBV18 CASSPFNRGSYEQYF TGTGCCAGCTCACCGTTTAACAGGGGGTCCTACGAGCAGTACTTC
. . TRBJ2-1 TRBV5-1 CATRPLYEQFF TGCGCCACCCGCCCTTTGTATGAGCAGTTCTTC
. . TRBJ1-2 TRBV5-6 CASSFFSGSGYTF TGTGCCAGCAGCTTCTTTTCAGGGTCTGGCTACACCTTC
once . TRBJ2-1 TRBV11-3 CASSPPGNEQFF TGTGCCAGCAGCCCCCCGGGAAATGAGCAGTTCTTC
. . TRBJ1-4 TRBV10-1 CASSESRGRNEKLFF TGCGCCAGCAGTGAAAGCAGGGGACGTAATGAAAAACTGTTTTTT
. TRBD1 TRBJ1-1 TRBV6-2/TRBV6-3 CASSYRGRGSPEAFF TGTGCCAGCAGTTACAGGGGCAGGGGGTCCCCTGAAGCTTTCTTT
. . TRBJ2-4 TRBV12-1 CARTPGGAAKNIQYF TGTGCCCGTACCCCAGGGGGGGCAGCCAAAAACATTCAGTACTTC
. . TRBJ2-5 TRBV23-1 CASTPRRLGETQYF TGCGCCAGCACTCCCCGTCGGCTAGGGGAGACCCAGTACTTC
once . TRBJ2-7 TRBV11-3 CASSPGGSYEQYF TGTGCCAGCAGCCCCGGGGGCTCCTACGAGCAGTACTTC
. . TRBJ2-7 TRBV4-3 CASSQDLWGAQQEQYF TGCGCCAGCAGCCAAGACCTATGGGGGGCCCAACAGGAGCAGTACTTC
. . TRBJ1-5 TRBV10-3 CAISESVGSNQPQHF TGTGCCATCAGTGAGTCGGTAGGGTCCAATCAGCCCCAGCATTTT
. TRBD1 TRBJ2-2 TRBV5-1 CASSTRDSGVPGELFF TGCGCCAGCAGCACCCGGGACAGTGGGGTCCCCGGGGAGCTGTTTTTT
. TRBD1 TRBJ2-1 TRBV6-2/TRBV6-3 CASSRRGQKNNEQFF TGTGCCAGCAGCCGTCGGGGACAGAAGAACAATGAGCAGTTCTTC
. . TRBJ2-5 TRBV30 CAWSAGRGVYQETQYF TGTGCCTGGAGTGCGGGGCGGGGAGTCTACCAAGAGACCCAGTACTTC
. TRBD2 TRBJ2-1 TRBV19 CASSMLAGAGYNEQFF TGTGCCAGTAGTATGCTAGCGGGAGCAGGCTACAATGAGCAGTTCTTC